This is a list of T cell receptor beta chains from one sample in a study of human T cells and chemical hapten exposure. TCRdb passed the RACE reads through MiXCR, listing each CDR3 protein once. This sample has some 350,000 distinct CDR3 sequences, with roughly 6.9% found just once. Here the sequenced sample was whole blood, taken in connection with sensitization to the hapten diphenylcyclopropenone (DPC). The receptor set was obtained from a woman younger than 35 with alopecia areata. Some clones in this sample may be carry-over from other donors' samples. Both conserved end residues are part of each CDR3. The D gene is left open where the match is weak. Clone size, where shown, is once, few, many, or a class for clones that have expanded.

j_call: TRBJ2-2
v_call: TRBV7-2
clone_size: few
d_call: .
cdr3_aa: CASSLDVALTGELFF
cdr3_nt: TGTGCCAGCAGCTTAGATGTGGCGTTGACCGGGGAGCTGTTTTTT

j_call: TRBJ2-5
v_call: TRBV4-2
clone_size: .
d_call: .
cdr3_aa: CASTTGPGQQETQYF
cdr3_nt: TGTGCCAGCACCACGGGCCCAGGACAGCAAGAGACCCAGTACTTC

j_call: TRBJ1-1
v_call: TRBV20-1
clone_size: few
d_call: TRBD1
cdr3_aa: CSAREARWTGGEAFF
cdr3_nt: TGCAGTGCTAGAGAGGCCCGCTGGACAGGGGGCGAAGCTTTCTTT

j_call: TRBJ1-6
v_call: TRBV10-3
clone_size: .
d_call: .
cdr3_aa: CATKIGRGPSPLHF
cdr3_nt: TGTGCCACCAAGATAGGACGGGGTCCTTCACCCCTCCACTTT

j_call: TRBJ1-1
v_call: TRBV7-8
clone_size: many
d_call: .
cdr3_aa: CASSLVGGGTEAFF
cdr3_nt: TGTGCCAGCAGCTTAGTTGGGGGGGGAACTGAAGCTTTCTTT

j_call: TRBJ2-1
v_call: TRBV5-1
clone_size: many
d_call: .
cdr3_aa: CASSLGASSYNEQFF
cdr3_nt: TGCGCCAGCAGCTTGGGGGCTAGCTCCTACAATGAGCAGTTCTTC

j_call: TRBJ2-1
v_call: TRBV3-1
clone_size: few
d_call: .
cdr3_aa: CASSQGGQSYNEQFF
cdr3_nt: TGTGCCAGCAGCCAAGGGGGGCAGAGCTACAATGAGCAGTTCTTC

j_call: TRBJ2-5
v_call: TRBV5-1
clone_size: .
d_call: .
cdr3_aa: CASSFPLRETQYF
cdr3_nt: TGCGCCAGCAGCTTTCCCTTAAGAGAGACCCAGTACTTC

j_call: TRBJ1-5
v_call: TRBV6-6
clone_size: few
d_call: .
cdr3_aa: CASSYRRGHSNQPQHF
cdr3_nt: TGTGCCAGCAGTTACAGGAGGGGTCATAGCAATCAGCCCCAGCATTTT

j_call: TRBJ2-7
v_call: TRBV2
clone_size: many
d_call: TRBD1
cdr3_aa: CASSQDQTGGYEQYF
cdr3_nt: TGTGCCAGCAGCCAGGACCAGACAGGGGGCTACGAGCAGTACTTC

j_call: TRBJ2-1
v_call: TRBV12-3/TRBV12-4
clone_size: few
d_call: .
cdr3_aa: CASSPGAVLSYNEQFF
cdr3_nt: TGTGCCAGCAGTCCAGGGGCAGTCTTGTCCTACAATGAGCAGTTCTTC

j_call: TRBJ2-3
v_call: TRBV6-5
clone_size: many
d_call: .
cdr3_aa: CASSYPDRRDTQYF
cdr3_nt: TGTGCCAGCAGTTACCCGGACAGACGGGATACGCAGTATTTT

j_call: TRBJ2-6
v_call: TRBV29-1
clone_size: .
d_call: .
cdr3_aa: CSVESSGANVLTF
cdr3_nt: TGCAGCGTTGAAAGCTCTGGGGCCAACGTCCTGACTTTC

j_call: TRBJ1-1
v_call: TRBV20-1
clone_size: few
d_call: TRBD1
cdr3_aa: CSATDRDTEAFF
cdr3_nt: TGCAGTGCTACGGACAGGGACACTGAAGCTTTCTTT

j_call: TRBJ2-3
v_call: TRBV18
clone_size: few
d_call: .
cdr3_aa: CASSPGLMDTQYF
cdr3_nt: TGTGCCAGCTCACCAGGACTTATGGATACGCAGTATTTT

j_call: TRBJ2-7
v_call: TRBV28
clone_size: few
d_call: .
cdr3_aa: CASSDRISYEQYF
cdr3_nt: TGTGCCAGCAGTGACAGGATATCCTACGAGCAGTACTTC

j_call: TRBJ1-3
v_call: TRBV7-9
clone_size: many
d_call: .
cdr3_aa: CASSLGPSGNTIYF
cdr3_nt: TGTGCCAGCAGCTTAGGCCCCTCTGGAAACACCATATATTTT

j_call: TRBJ2-5
v_call: TRBV29-1
clone_size: many
d_call: .
cdr3_aa: CSSGGRQETQYF
cdr3_nt: TGCAGCTCCGGGGGCCGCCAAGAGACCCAGTACTTC

j_call: TRBJ2-3
v_call: TRBV12-3/TRBV12-4
clone_size: .
d_call: .
cdr3_aa: CASSLWLARSDTQYF
cdr3_nt: TGTGCCAGCAGTTTGTGGCTAGCGAGATCAGATACGCAGTATTTT

j_call: TRBJ2-2
v_call: TRBV9
clone_size: .
d_call: .
cdr3_aa: CASSVEGAGELFF
cdr3_nt: TGTGCCAGCAGCGTAGAGGGGGCCGGGGAGCTGTTTTTT

j_call: TRBJ2-3
v_call: TRBV2
clone_size: few
d_call: TRBD2
cdr3_aa: CASTLSRSGGTDTQYF
cdr3_nt: TGTGCCAGCACTCTAAGCCGCAGCGGGGGTACAGATACGCAGTATTTT

j_call: TRBJ2-7
v_call: TRBV20-1
clone_size: few
d_call: .
cdr3_aa: CSAREGAVEQYF
cdr3_nt: TGCAGTGCTCGGGAGGGGGCGGTTGAGCAGTACTTC

j_call: TRBJ2-1
v_call: TRBV27
clone_size: many
d_call: .
cdr3_aa: CASINRDEQFF
cdr3_nt: TGTGCCAGCATAAACAGGGATGAGCAGTTCTTC

j_call: TRBJ1-6
v_call: TRBV6-2/TRBV6-3
clone_size: few
d_call: .
cdr3_aa: CASSFPPGRWNSPLHF
cdr3_nt: TGTGCCAGCAGTTTTCCACCGGGACGGTGGAATTCACCCCTCCACTTT

j_call: TRBJ2-7
v_call: TRBV5-4
clone_size: few
d_call: .
cdr3_aa: CASSKSSGTTYEQYF
cdr3_nt: TGTGCCAGCAGCAAATCCTCCGGGACAACTTACGAGCAGTACTTC

j_call: TRBJ2-7
v_call: TRBV5-1
clone_size: .
d_call: .
cdr3_aa: CASSPTDSYEQYF
cdr3_nt: TGCGCCAGCAGCCCGACCGACAGTTACGAGCAGTACTTC

j_call: TRBJ1-6
v_call: TRBV12-5
clone_size: .
d_call: .
cdr3_aa: CASGLDGTSYNSPLHF
cdr3_nt: TGTGCTAGTGGTTTGGACGGCACCTCCTATAATTCACCCCTCCACTTT

j_call: TRBJ2-7
v_call: TRBV13
clone_size: many
d_call: .
cdr3_aa: CASSLGGRLYEQYF
cdr3_nt: TGTGCCAGCAGCTTAGGCGGCCGGCTCTACGAGCAGTACTTC

j_call: TRBJ2-3
v_call: TRBV24-1
clone_size: many
d_call: TRBD1
cdr3_aa: CATSDPGTAPGTDTQYF
cdr3_nt: TGTGCCACCAGTGATCCTGGGACAGCCCCGGGCACAGATACGCAGTATTTT

j_call: TRBJ2-3
v_call: TRBV5-1
clone_size: .
d_call: .
cdr3_aa: CASSLTGKGTQYF
cdr3_nt: TGCGCCAGCAGCCTGACGGGAAAGGGTACGCAGTATTTT

j_call: TRBJ1-1
v_call: TRBV20-1
clone_size: few
d_call: .
cdr3_aa: CSARAFEGLTEAFF
cdr3_nt: TGCAGTGCTAGAGCTTTTGAGGGGCTGACTGAAGCTTTCTTT

j_call: TRBJ1-1
v_call: TRBV29-1
clone_size: few
d_call: .
cdr3_aa: CSALGLTDTEAFF
cdr3_nt: TGCAGCGCACTGGGACTGACGGACACTGAAGCTTTCTTT

j_call: TRBJ1-2
v_call: TRBV20-1
clone_size: .
d_call: .
cdr3_aa: CSARDPLDYGYTF
cdr3_nt: TGCAGTGCTAGAGATCCCCTTGACTATGGCTACACCTTC

j_call: TRBJ2-2
v_call: TRBV20-1
clone_size: .
d_call: .
cdr3_aa: CSAVDYSNTGELFF
cdr3_nt: TGCAGTGCCGTTGACTATTCGAACACCGGGGAGCTGTTTTTT

j_call: TRBJ2-1
v_call: TRBV12-3/TRBV12-4
clone_size: few
d_call: TRBD1
cdr3_aa: CASSLTGPGQGVNEQFF
cdr3_nt: TGTGCCAGCAGTTTAACCGGACCGGGACAGGGGGTCAATGAGCAGTTCTTC

j_call: TRBJ2-7
v_call: TRBV5-6
clone_size: many
d_call: TRBD1
cdr3_aa: CASSSRQGIAYEQYF
cdr3_nt: TGTGCCAGCAGCTCCCGACAGGGAATCGCCTACGAGCAGTACTTC

j_call: TRBJ2-3
v_call: TRBV13
clone_size: few
d_call: .
cdr3_aa: CASSLTGARPDTQYF
cdr3_nt: TGTGCCAGCAGCTTAACGGGGGCGCGCCCCGATACGCAGTATTTT

j_call: TRBJ2-5
v_call: TRBV3-1
clone_size: .
d_call: .
cdr3_aa: CASRYGTVQETQYF
cdr3_nt: TGTGCCAGCAGGTATGGGACGGTACAAGAGACCCAGTACTTC

j_call: TRBJ2-1
v_call: TRBV5-1
clone_size: .
d_call: .
cdr3_aa: CASSLAVSSYNEQFF
cdr3_nt: TGCGCCAGCAGCTTGGCGGTGAGCTCCTACAATGAGCAGTTCTTC

j_call: TRBJ1-5
v_call: TRBV3-1
clone_size: few
d_call: .
cdr3_aa: CASGVRGAGQPQHF
cdr3_nt: TGTGCCAGCGGTGTCAGGGGCGCAGGACAGCCCCAGCATTTT

j_call: TRBJ1-1
v_call: TRBV7-6
clone_size: few
d_call: .
cdr3_aa: CASSHAGPNTEAFF
cdr3_nt: TGTGCCAGCAGCCACGCAGGTCCCAACACTGAAGCTTTCTTT

j_call: TRBJ2-7
v_call: TRBV5-1
clone_size: few
d_call: TRBD2
cdr3_aa: CASSSSGGYYEQYF
cdr3_nt: TGCGCCAGCAGCTCTAGCGGGGGGTACTACGAGCAGTACTTC

j_call: TRBJ1-1
v_call: TRBV10-3
clone_size: many
d_call: TRBD1
cdr3_aa: CAISRQGRSTEAFF
cdr3_nt: TGTGCCATCAGTCGACAGGGAAGGAGCACTGAAGCTTTCTTT

j_call: TRBJ1-1
v_call: TRBV7-8
clone_size: many
d_call: .
cdr3_aa: CASSQGQNTEAFF
cdr3_nt: TGTGCCAGCAGCCAGGGACAAAACACTGAAGCTTTCTTT

j_call: TRBJ2-7
v_call: TRBV12-3/TRBV12-4
clone_size: .
d_call: .
cdr3_aa: CASNSGDEQYF
cdr3_nt: TGTGCCAGCAATTCGGGGGACGAGCAGTACTTC

j_call: TRBJ2-7
v_call: TRBV20-1
clone_size: few
d_call: TRBD2
cdr3_aa: CSARVAGLAGPVYEQYF
cdr3_nt: TGCAGTGCTAGAGTAGCGGGACTAGCGGGCCCAGTCTACGAGCAGTACTTC

j_call: TRBJ1-4
v_call: TRBV28
clone_size: many
d_call: .
cdr3_aa: CASRQDRVNEKLFF
cdr3_nt: TGTGCCAGCAGACAGGACAGAGTTAATGAAAAACTGTTTTTT

j_call: TRBJ1-1
v_call: TRBV10-3
clone_size: .
d_call: .
cdr3_aa: CAIRWDVGNTEAFF
cdr3_nt: TGTGCCATCAGGTGGGACGTGGGGAACACTGAAGCTTTCTTT

j_call: TRBJ1-5
v_call: TRBV7-6
clone_size: many
d_call: .
cdr3_aa: CASSTRNNQPQHF
cdr3_nt: TGTGCCAGCAGCACCAGGAACAATCAGCCCCAGCATTTT

j_call: TRBJ2-5
v_call: TRBV10-3
clone_size: few
d_call: .
cdr3_aa: CAISDSNQETQYF
cdr3_nt: TGTGCCATCAGTGACTCGAACCAAGAGACCCAGTACTTC

j_call: TRBJ2-7
v_call: TRBV12-3/TRBV12-4
clone_size: many
d_call: .
cdr3_aa: CASRSRGYEQYF
cdr3_nt: TGTGCCAGCAGGTCGAGAGGCTACGAGCAGTACTTC

j_call: TRBJ2-3
v_call: TRBV4-3
clone_size: few
d_call: .
cdr3_aa: CASSQDPRGRADTQYF
cdr3_nt: TGCGCCAGCAGCCAAGACCCCAGGGGCCGCGCAGATACGCAGTATTTT

j_call: TRBJ2-7
v_call: TRBV20-1
clone_size: many
d_call: TRBD1
cdr3_aa: CSAPTRGTGVENEQYF
cdr3_nt: TGCAGTGCTCCTACCCGTGGGACAGGGGTAGAGAACGAGCAGTACTTC

j_call: TRBJ1-1
v_call: TRBV6-5
clone_size: .
d_call: .
cdr3_aa: CASSPRTTMDTEAFF
cdr3_nt: TGTGCCAGCAGCCCTAGAACAACTATGGACACTGAAGCTTTCTTT

j_call: TRBJ2-1
v_call: TRBV20-1
clone_size: many
d_call: TRBD1
cdr3_aa: CSARDRTGAGNEQFF
cdr3_nt: TGCAGTGCTAGAGATAGGACAGGGGCGGGTAATGAGCAGTTCTTC

j_call: TRBJ1-6
v_call: TRBV9
clone_size: .
d_call: .
cdr3_aa: CASSPLSGFGLHF
cdr3_nt: TGTGCCAGCAGCCCCCTCTCGGGGTTCGGGCTCCACTTT